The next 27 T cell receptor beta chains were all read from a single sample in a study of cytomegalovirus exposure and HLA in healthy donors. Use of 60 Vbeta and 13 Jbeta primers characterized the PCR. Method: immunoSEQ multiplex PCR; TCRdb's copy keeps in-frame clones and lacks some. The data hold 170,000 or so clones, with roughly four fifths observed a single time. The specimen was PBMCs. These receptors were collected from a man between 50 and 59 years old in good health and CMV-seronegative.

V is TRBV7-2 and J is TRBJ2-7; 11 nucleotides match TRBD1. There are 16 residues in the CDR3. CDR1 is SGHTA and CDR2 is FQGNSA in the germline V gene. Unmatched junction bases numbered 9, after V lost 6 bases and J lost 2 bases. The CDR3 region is CASSFAGTGGTYEQYF. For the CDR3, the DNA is TGTGCCAGCAGTTTTGCCGGGACAGGGGGGACCTACGAGCAGTACTTC.

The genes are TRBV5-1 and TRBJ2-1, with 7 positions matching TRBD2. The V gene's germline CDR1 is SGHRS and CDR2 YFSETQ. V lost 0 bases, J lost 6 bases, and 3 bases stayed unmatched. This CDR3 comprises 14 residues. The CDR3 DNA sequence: TGCGCCAGCAGCTTGGTGCTAGCGGTCAATGAGCAGTTCTTC. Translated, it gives CASSLVLAVNEQFF.

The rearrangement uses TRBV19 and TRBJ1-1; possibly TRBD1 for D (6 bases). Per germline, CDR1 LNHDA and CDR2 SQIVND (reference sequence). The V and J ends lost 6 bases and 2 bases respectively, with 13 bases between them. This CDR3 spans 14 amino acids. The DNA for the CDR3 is TGTGCCAGTAGGAGACAGGCTCCCAACACTGAAGCTTTCTTT. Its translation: CASRRQAPNTEAFF.

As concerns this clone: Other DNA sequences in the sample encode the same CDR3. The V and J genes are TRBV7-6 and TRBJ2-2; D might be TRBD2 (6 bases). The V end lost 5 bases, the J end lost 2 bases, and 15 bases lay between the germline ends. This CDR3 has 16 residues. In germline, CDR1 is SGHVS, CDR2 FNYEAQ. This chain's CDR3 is CASSPGGELNTGELFF. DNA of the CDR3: TGTGCCAGCAGCCCCGGCGGGGAACTCAACACCGGGGAGCTGTTTTTT.

The CDR3 DNA follows: TGCGCCAGCAGCCAGATTGGACAGAACTACGAGCAGTACTTC. As protein: CASSQIGQNYEQYF. This sequence joins TRBV5-1 and TRBJ2-7; tentative D call: TRBD1 (6 bases). Germline CDR1 SGHRS, CDR2 YFSETQ. The CDR3 runs 14 residues. Trimming cost V 4 bases and J 3 bases, with 14 bases left between them.

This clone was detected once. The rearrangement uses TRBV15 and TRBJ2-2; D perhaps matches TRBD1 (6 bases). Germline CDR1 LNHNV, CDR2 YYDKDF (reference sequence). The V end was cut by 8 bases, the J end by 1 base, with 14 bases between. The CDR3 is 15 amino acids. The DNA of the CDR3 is TGTGCCACCTCGCCCACAGGGCAGAACACCGGGGAGCTGTTTTTT. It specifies CATSPTGQNTGELFF.

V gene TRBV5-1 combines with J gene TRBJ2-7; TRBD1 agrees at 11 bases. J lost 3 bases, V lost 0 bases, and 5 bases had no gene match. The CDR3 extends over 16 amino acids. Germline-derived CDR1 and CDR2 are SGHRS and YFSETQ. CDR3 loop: CASSLAGDRGYYEQYF. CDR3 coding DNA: TGCGCCAGCAGCTTGGCCGGGGACAGGGGGTACTACGAGCAGTACTTC. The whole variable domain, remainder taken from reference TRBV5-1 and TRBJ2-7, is KAGVTQTPRYLIKTRGQQVTLSCSPISGHRSVSWYQQTPGQGLQFLFEYFSETQRNKGNFPGRFSGRQFSNSRSEMNVSTLELGDSALYLCASSLAGDRGYYEQYFGPGTRLTVT.

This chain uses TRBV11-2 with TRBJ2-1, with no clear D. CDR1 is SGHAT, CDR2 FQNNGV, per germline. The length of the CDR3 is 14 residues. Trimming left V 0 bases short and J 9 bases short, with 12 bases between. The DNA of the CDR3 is TGTGCCAGCAGCTTAGAACCGGAGTTTGGTGAGCAGTTCTTC. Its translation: CASSLEPEFGEQFF.

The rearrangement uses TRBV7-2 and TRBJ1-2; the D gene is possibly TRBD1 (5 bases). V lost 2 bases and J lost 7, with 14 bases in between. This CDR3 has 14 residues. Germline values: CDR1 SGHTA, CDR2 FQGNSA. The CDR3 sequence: CASSLPQGIGGYTF. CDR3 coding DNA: TGTGCCAGCAGCTTACCCCAGGGTATAGGTGGCTACACCTTC. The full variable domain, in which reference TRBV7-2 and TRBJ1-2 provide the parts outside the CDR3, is GAGVSQSPSNKVTEKGKDVELRCDPISGHTALYWYRQSLGQGLEFLIYFQGNSAPDKSGLPSDRFSAERTGGSVSTLTIQRTQQEDSAVYLCASSLPQGIGGYTFGSGTRLTVV.

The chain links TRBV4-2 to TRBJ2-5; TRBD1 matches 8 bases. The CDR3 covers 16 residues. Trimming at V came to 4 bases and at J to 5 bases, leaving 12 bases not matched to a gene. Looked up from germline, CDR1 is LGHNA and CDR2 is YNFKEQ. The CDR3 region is CASSRTPGQGGETQYF. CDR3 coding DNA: TGTGCCAGCAGCCGGACCCCCGGACAGGGCGGGGAGACCCAGTACTTC.

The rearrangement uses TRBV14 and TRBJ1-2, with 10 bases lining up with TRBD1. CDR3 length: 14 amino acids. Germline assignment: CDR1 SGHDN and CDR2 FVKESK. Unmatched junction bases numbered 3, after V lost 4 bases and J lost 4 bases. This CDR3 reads CASSRGQGSYGYTF. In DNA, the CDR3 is TGTGCCAGCAGCCGGGGACAGGGGTCCTATGGCTACACCTTC.

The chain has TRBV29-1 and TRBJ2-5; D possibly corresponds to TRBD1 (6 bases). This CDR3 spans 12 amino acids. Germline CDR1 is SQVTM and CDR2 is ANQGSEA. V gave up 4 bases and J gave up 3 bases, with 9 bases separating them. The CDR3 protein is CSVVQGEETQYF. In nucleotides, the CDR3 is TGCAGCGTTGTACAGGGTGAAGAGACCCAGTACTTC.

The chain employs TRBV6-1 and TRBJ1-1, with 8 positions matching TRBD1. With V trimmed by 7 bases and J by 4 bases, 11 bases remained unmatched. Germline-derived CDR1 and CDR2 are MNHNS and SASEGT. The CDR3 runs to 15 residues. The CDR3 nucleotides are TGTGCCAGCACCACAACGGACAGGGTTACCACTGAAGCTTTCTTT. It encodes CASTTTDRVTTEAFF.

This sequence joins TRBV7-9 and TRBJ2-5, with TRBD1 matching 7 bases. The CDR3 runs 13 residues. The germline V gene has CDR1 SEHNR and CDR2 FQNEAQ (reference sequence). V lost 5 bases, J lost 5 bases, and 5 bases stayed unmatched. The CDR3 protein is CASSPTGWETQYF. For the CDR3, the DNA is TGTGCCAGCAGCCCGACAGGGTGGGAGACCCAGTACTTC.

Here the CDR3 DNA reads TGTGCCAGTACCAACAGGAAGGGTGGTAGCGGGGGATACAATGAGCAGTTCTTC. Protein sequence: CASTNRKGGSGGYNEQFF. This chain connects TRBV19 to TRBJ2-1; 9 nucleotides agree with TRBD2. This CDR3 contains 18 residues. V lost 7 bases and J lost 4; bases outside the gene matches: 17. Germline CDR1 LNHDA, CDR2 SQIVND (reference sequence). Combining the CDR3 with reference TRBV19 and TRBJ2-1 gives the whole variable domain DGGITQSPKYLFRKEGQNVTLSCEQNLNHDAMYWYRQDPGQGLRLIYYSQIVNDFQKGDIAEGYSVSREKKESFPLTVTSAQKNPTAFYLCASTNRKGGSGGYNEQFFGPGTRLTVL.

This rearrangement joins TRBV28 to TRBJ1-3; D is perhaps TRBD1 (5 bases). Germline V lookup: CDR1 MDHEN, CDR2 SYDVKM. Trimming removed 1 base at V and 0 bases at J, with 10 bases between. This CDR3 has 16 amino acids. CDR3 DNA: TGTGCCAGCAGTTTATTTCGGGACTTCTCTGGAAACACCATATATTTT. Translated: CASSLFRDFSGNTIYF.

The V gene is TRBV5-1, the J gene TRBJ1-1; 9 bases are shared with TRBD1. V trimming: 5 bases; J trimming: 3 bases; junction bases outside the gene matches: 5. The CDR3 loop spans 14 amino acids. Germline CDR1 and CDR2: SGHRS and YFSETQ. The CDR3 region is CASRRDRADTEAFF. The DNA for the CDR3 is TGCGCCAGCAGAAGGGACAGGGCGGACACTGAAGCTTTCTTT.

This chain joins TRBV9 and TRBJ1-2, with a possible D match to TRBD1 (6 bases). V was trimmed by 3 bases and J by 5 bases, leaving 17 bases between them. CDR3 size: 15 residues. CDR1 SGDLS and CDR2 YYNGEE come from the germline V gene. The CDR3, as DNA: TGTGCCAGCAGCGCTCAGGGGTCAGGAATATATGGCTACACCTTC. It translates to CASSAQGSGIYGYTF.

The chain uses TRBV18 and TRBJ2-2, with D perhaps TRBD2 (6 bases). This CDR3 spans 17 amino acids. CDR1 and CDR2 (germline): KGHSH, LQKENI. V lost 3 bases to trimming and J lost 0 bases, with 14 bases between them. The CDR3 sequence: CASSPQRVQSNTGELFF. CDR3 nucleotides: TGTGCCAGCTCACCTCAGCGGGTACAATCGAACACCGGGGAGCTGTTTTTT.

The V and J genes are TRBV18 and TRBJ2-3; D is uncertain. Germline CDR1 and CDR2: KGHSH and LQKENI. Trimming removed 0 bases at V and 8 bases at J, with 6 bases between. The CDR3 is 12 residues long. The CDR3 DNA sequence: TGTGCCAGCTCACCACCGGCCGTTACGCAGTATTTT. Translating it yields CASSPPAVTQYF.

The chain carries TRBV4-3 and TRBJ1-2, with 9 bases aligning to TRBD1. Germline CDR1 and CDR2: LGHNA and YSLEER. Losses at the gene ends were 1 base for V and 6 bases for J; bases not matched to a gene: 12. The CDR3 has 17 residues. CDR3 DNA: TGCGCCAGCAGCCAAGGAAGTACAGGGGGCGTGGGAAATGGCTACACCTTC. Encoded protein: CASSQGSTGGVGNGYTF.

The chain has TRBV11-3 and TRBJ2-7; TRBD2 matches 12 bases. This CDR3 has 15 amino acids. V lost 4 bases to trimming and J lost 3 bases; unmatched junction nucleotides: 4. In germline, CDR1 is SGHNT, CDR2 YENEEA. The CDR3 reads CASSSGLAGHYEQYF. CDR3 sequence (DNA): TGTGCCAGCAGCTCGGGACTAGCGGGCCACTACGAGCAGTACTTC.

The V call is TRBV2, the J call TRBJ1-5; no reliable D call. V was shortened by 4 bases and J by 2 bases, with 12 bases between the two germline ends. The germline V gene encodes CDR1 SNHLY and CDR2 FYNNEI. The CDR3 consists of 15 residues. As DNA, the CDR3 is TGTGCCAGCAGTGGGGAGGGCCGGGGCAATCAGCCCCAGCATTTT. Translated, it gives CASSGEGRGNQPQHF.

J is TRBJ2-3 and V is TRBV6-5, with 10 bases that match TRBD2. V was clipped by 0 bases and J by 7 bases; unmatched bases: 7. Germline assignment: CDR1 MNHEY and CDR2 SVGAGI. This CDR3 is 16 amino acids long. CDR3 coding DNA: TGTGCCAGCAGTTACTCTAAGCGGGGGGGCCCTAATACGCAGTATTTT. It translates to CASSYSKRGGPNTQYF.

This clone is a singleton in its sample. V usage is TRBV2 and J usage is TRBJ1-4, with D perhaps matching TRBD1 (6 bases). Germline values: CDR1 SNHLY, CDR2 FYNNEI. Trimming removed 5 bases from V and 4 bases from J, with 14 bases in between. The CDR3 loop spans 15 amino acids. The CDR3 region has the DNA TGTGCCAGCAGTCCACAGGGAACTAATAATGAAAAACTGTTTTTT. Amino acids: CASSPQGTNNEKLFF.

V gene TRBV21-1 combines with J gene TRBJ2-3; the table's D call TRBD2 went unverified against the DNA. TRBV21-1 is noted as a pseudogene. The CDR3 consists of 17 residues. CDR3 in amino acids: CASSKAKSGRGTDTQYF. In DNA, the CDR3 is TGTGCCAGCAGCAAAGCAAAGAGCGGGAGAGGCACAGATACGCAGTATTTT.

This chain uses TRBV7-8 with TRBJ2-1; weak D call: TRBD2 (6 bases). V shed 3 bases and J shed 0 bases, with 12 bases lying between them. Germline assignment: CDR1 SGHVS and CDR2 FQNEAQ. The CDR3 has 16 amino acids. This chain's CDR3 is CASSFSGLSSYNEQFF. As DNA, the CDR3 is TGTGCCAGCAGCTTCAGCGGGCTAAGCTCCTACAATGAGCAGTTCTTC.